The subject of this entry is one T cell receptor (beta chain). What it binds is not known. The CDR3 consists of 14 residues. Germline loops: CDR1 SGHRS, CDR2 YFSETQ. The junction had 5 bases not matched to a gene; V was cut back by 6 bases and J by 3 bases. The sample is drawn from a study of T cell responses to AZD1222 COVID-19 vaccine. Study-level results: A mostly white British donor set with more females was recruited, and clonal diversity was possibly underestimated. Sampling that yielded the repertoires occurred only after the peak T cell response. Within unmutated variant regions lay the reported targets of nearly half of spike-specific TCRs. Vaccine-related CD4 TCRs covered spike, predominating at 160-218 and 743-854.

Some clones are missing from TCRdb's copy, which holds only in-frame ones; the method was immunoSEQ multiplex PCR. The sample lists about 150,000 clones, roughly 91% seen once, with roughly 2% in the top ten. Source: peripheral blood, taken 28 days after the second AZD1222 dose. The chain recombines TRBV5-1 with TRBJ1-1; the match to TRBD1 covers 10 bases. This receptor was taken from an adult who received the AZD1222 COVID-19 vaccine. This CDR3 is CASTRQGADTEAFF. In DNA, the CDR3 is TGCGCCAGCACCAGACAGGGGGCGGACACTGAAGCTTTCTTT.